This TCR beta chain was recovered during a study of blood T cell repertoires in COVID-19. For the study at large: Some COVID-19 samples were acute and others convalescent; all came from the United States, Italy and Spain. T cells, B-cell-depleted T cells, or PBMCs provided the cDNA or gDNA that served as material.

In the authors' workflow: Cell counts per sample came from amplifying reference gene primers. The method was immunoSEQ multiplex PCR; TCRdb's version includes in-frame clones alone and lacks a portion of them. The V and J calls and the clone size are those of that table, but D and trimming were determined from the DNA. The sample consists of tens of thousands of clones, about 85% of them appearing once. Per the germline V gene, CDR1 is MNHEY and CDR2 is SVGAGI. This CDR3 has 15 residues. J gave up 5 bases and V 5 bases, and 9 bases lay outside the gene matches. The clonotype originates from a man in his fifties with active COVID-19. The sequenced sample was peripheral blood. The chain links TRBV6-5 to TRBJ1-1; TRBD1 agrees at 9 bases. CDR3: CASSPGTGRNTEAFF. Written as DNA, the CDR3 is TGTGCCAGCAGTCCCGGGACAGGGAGGAATACTGAAGCTTTCTTT.